Following are 28 T cell receptor beta chains from one sample sequenced in a study of blood T cell repertoires in COVID-19. The method was immunoSEQ multiplex PCR; TCRdb's version includes in-frame clones alone and lacks a portion of them. The data contain around 56,000 clones, around four fifths of them singletons. The sample consisted of peripheral blood. These TCRs come from a woman in her 70s with acute or convalescent COVID-19.

The chain carries TRBV30 and TRBJ2-1, with a weak D call TRBD2 (5 bases). The ends were cut back, 3 bases at V and 5 bases at J, with 23 bases in the middle. Germline assignment: CDR1 GTSNPN and CDR2 SVGIG (reference sequence). The CDR3 loop spans 17 amino acids. The CDR3 DNA sequence: TGTGCCTGGAGGGTCCCCCTAGCCCGCGAACGCCACAATGAGCAGTTCTTC. Translated: CAWRVPLARERHNEQFF.

Details on this clone: At one end, the junction sequence differs from germline, possibly due to a read error. The chain has TRBV3-1 (or the pseudogene TRBV3-2) and TRBJ1-5; 7 bases agree with TRBD1. CDR3 length equals 16 residues. CDR1 and CDR2 (germline): LGHDT, YNNKEL (reference sequence). The CDR3 loop reads CANSPRQGTANQPQHF. The CDR3 nucleotides read TGTGCCAACAGCCCGAGACAAGGGACAGCGAATCAGCCCCAGCATTTT.

The rearrangement joins TRBV27 to TRBJ2-6, with 9 bases identical to TRBD1. In germline, CDR1 is MNHEY, CDR2 SMNVEV (reference sequence). The CDR3 length is 18 residues. With V trimmed by 5 bases and J by 3 bases, 11 bases remained unmatched. CDR3 sequence reads: CASSPLEQGAGGANVLTF. In DNA, the CDR3 is TGTGCCAGCAGTCCTCTCGAACAGGGGGCAGGTGGGGCCAACGTCCTGACTTTC.

The chain combines TRBV4-1 with TRBJ1-2; D is uncertain. Trimming left V 3 bases short and J 4 bases short, with 9 bases between. In germline, CDR1 is MGHRA, CDR2 YSYEKL. The CDR3 is 13 amino acids. This CDR3 reads CASSQHISYGYTF. The CDR3 DNA sequence: TGCGCCAGCAGCCAGCATATCAGCTATGGCTACACCTTC.

The chain links TRBV7-6 to TRBJ1-6, with unresolved D. CDR1 and CDR2 (germline): SGHVS, FNYEAQ. This CDR3 spans 16 amino acids. V was pared by 1 base and J by 7 bases, with 14 bases between. CDR3 sequence (DNA): TGTGCCAGCAGCTTAGGAAACCCGGGAGTCAATTCACCCCTCCACTTT. Residues: CASSLGNPGVNSPLHF.

The V and J genes are TRBV11-2 and TRBJ1-2, with 8 bases that match TRBD1. The CDR3 is made up of 15 amino acids. Germline CDR1 reads SGHAT; CDR2 reads FQNNGV. V lost 5 bases to trimming and J lost 4 bases; unmatched junction nucleotides: 9. The CDR3 sequence is CASSAGTGPTYGYTF. Written as DNA, the CDR3 is TGTGCCAGCAGCGCCGGGACAGGTCCTACCTATGGCTACACCTTC.

The chain has TRBV24-1 and TRBJ1-1; a weak D match, TRBD1 (6 bases). Trimming left V 6 bases short and J 8 bases short, with 12 bases between. The CDR3 contains 12 residues. Per germline, CDR1 KGHDR and CDR2 SFDVKD. The CDR3 sequence is CATSSQGFEAFF. In nucleotides, the CDR3 is TGTGCCACCAGTTCCCAGGGGTTCGAAGCTTTCTTT.

V and J are TRBV25-1 and TRBJ1-6; D is possibly TRBD1 (5 bases). The germline V gene has CDR1 MGHDK and CDR2 SYGVNS. The CDR3 length is 16 residues. Trimming shortened V by 7 bases and J by 3 bases, and 16 bases separated the two germline ends. DNA for the CDR3: TGTGCCAGCACATCCTCGCGTACAGGCTATAATTCACCCCTCCACTTT. The encoded protein is CASTSSRTGYNSPLHF.

This clone has just a few counts. This rearrangement joins TRBV7-3 to TRBJ1-2; TRBD1 matches at 8 bases. The CDR3 covers 14 residues. With V trimmed by 3 bases and J by 2 bases, 2 bases remained unmatched. Germline CDR1 and CDR2: SGHTA and FQGTGA. CDR3 amino acids: CASSLTGDNYGYTF. The CDR3 DNA reads as TGTGCCAGCAGCTTGACAGGGGACAACTATGGCTACACCTTC. Together with reference TRBV7-3 and TRBJ1-2, the CDR3 gives the full variable domain: GAGVSQTPSNKVTEKGKYVELRCDPISGHTALYWYRQSLGQGPEFLIYFQGTGAADDSGLPNDRFFAVRPEGSVSTLKIQRTERGDSAVYLCASSLTGDNYGYTFGSGTRLTVV.

The chain has TRBV6-1 and TRBJ1-1; D uncertain. This CDR3 has 15 amino acids. Germline V gives CDR1 MNHNS, CDR2 SASEGT. V lost 2 bases and J 10 bases, leaving 20 bases between the germline ends. This CDR3 reads CASSERPEVSRGAFF. The CDR3 DNA reads TGTGCCAGCAGTGAACGGCCGGAAGTCTCCCGGGGAGCTTTCTTT.

The rearrangement uses TRBV10-1 and TRBJ1-2; TRBD1 matches 11 bases. The CDR3 sequence is 17 residues long. CDR1 WNHNN and CDR2 SYGVQD come from the germline V gene (reference sequence). J was trimmed by 7 bases and V by 6 bases; bases with no gene match: 16. The CDR3 sequence is CASSPRNPGQGVGGYTF. The DNA of the CDR3 is TGCGCCAGCAGCCCAAGAAACCCGGGACAGGGGGTTGGTGGCTACACCTTC.

This clone has more than one count but fewer than ten. The V gene is TRBV7-9, the J gene TRBJ2-5, with 7 bases aligning to TRBD2. CDR1 and CDR2 from the germline V gene are SEHNR and FQNEAQ (reference sequence). Trimming cost V 5 bases and J 4 bases; bases outside gene matches: 13. The CDR3 is 16 residues long. CDR3 in DNA: TGTGCCAGCAGCCCAAACGGCGGGGGATCAACAGAGACCCAGTACTTC. Translation: CASSPNGGGSTETQYF. The full variable domain, completed using reference TRBV7-9 and TRBJ2-5, is DTGVSQNPRHKITKRGQNVTFRCDPISEHNRLYWYRQTLGQGPEFLTYFQNEAQLEKSRLLSDRFSAERPKGSFSTLEIQRTEQGDSAMYLCASSPNGGGSTETQYFGPGTRLLVL.

Turning to this clone: The junction departs from the called germline gene at one end, perhaps through a read error. This chain links TRBV7-7 with TRBJ2-5; 7 nucleotides line up with TRBD1. This CDR3 is built from 14 residues. Germline lookup yields CDR1 SSHAT and CDR2 FNYEAQ (reference sequence). CDR3 nucleotide sequence: TGTGCTAGCAGCTTAGCGCAGGGGGTAGAGACCCAGTACTTC. Translation: CASSLAQGVETQYF.

This clone showed up just once. The chain couples TRBV10-3 to TRBJ1-4; 8 bases agree with TRBD1. This CDR3 comprises 15 residues. Germline lookup yields CDR1 ENHRY and CDR2 SYGVKD. V lost 6 bases and J lost 6; bases outside the gene matches: 9. CDR3 amino acids: CAISKQAGGYEKLFF. Written as DNA, the CDR3 is TGTGCCATCAGCAAGCAAGCAGGGGGCTATGAAAAACTGTTTTTT.

The genes are TRBV5-6 and TRBJ1-2; 8 nucleotides align to TRBD1. Germline lookup yields CDR1 SGHDT and CDR2 YYEEEE. V lost 3 bases and J lost 4; bases outside the gene matches: 20. The CDR3 length is 19 residues. The DNA for the CDR3 is TGTGCCAGCAGCTCGAAGGTGACAGGGGATAGGTGGACCTCCTATGGCTACACCTTC. As protein: CASSSKVTGDRWTSYGYTF.

The rearrangement links TRBV19 to TRBJ2-2, with D tentatively TRBD2 (5 bases). The germline V and J ends were trimmed by 9 bases and 7 bases, with 12 bases remaining between them. CDR1 and CDR2 from the germline V gene are LNHDA and SQIVND (reference sequence). This CDR3 region has 12 residues. The CDR3 coding sequence is TGTGCCAGCGGCTGGGGAGTCGGGGAGCTGTTTTTT. It specifies CASGWGVGELFF.

The V gene is TRBV1, the J gene TRBJ1-2; TRBD1 is taken as the D call from the table, unchecked against the DNA. TRBV1 is annotated as a pseudogene. The CDR3 is 13 residues long. DNA for the CDR3: TGCACCAGCATTACGACAGGGTTCGATGGCTACACCTTC. Protein product: CTSITTGFDGYTF.

V and J are TRBV7-8 and TRBJ1-5, with 7 bases lining up with TRBD1. The CDR3 sequence is 15 residues long. The V and J ends lost 6 bases and 7 bases, in that order; junction bases with no gene match: 12. In germline, CDR1 is SGHVS, CDR2 FQNEAQ. Written as DNA, the CDR3 is TGTGCCAGCAGTCGAGACAGGGAGCCTTGGCAGCCCCAGCATTTT. This sequence encodes CASSRDREPWQPQHF.

This chain connects TRBV5-4 to TRBJ2-4, with D perhaps matching TRBD2 (6 bases). Germline values: CDR1 SGHNT, CDR2 YYREEE (reference sequence). The CDR3 is 17 residues long. The V end lost 1 base, the J end lost 0 bases, and 14 bases lay between the germline ends. CDR3 sequence: CASSLSGGILAKNIQYF. DNA for the CDR3: TGTGCCAGCAGCTTGAGTGGGGGGATCCTAGCCAAAAACATTCAGTACTTC.

This clone was counted only a few times. The chain is built from TRBV11-1 and TRBJ1-2; a weak D match, TRBD1 (5 bases). The germline V and J ends were trimmed by 4 bases and 6 bases, with 21 bases remaining between them. Germline assignment: CDR1 SGHAT and CDR2 FQDESV (reference sequence). This CDR3 is built from 16 residues. Here the CDR3 DNA reads TGTGCCAGCAGCTACACCCCAGACGCAGGGACTGATGGCTACACCTTC. Its translation is CASSYTPDAGTDGYTF.

This chain links TRBV7-9 with TRBJ2-1; D call uncertain. Trimming took off 5 bases at V and 3 bases at J, with 14 bases between the two ends. CDR1 and CDR2 (germline): SEHNR, FQNEAQ (reference sequence). CDR3 length: 15 amino acids. In DNA form, the CDR3 reads TGTGCCAGCAGCCTACCAAGCGCCAACTACAATGAGCAGTTCTTC. Its translation is CASSLPSANYNEQFF.

The genes are TRBV9 and TRBJ1-6, with 11 bases that match TRBD1. Germline lookup yields CDR1 SGDLS and CDR2 YYNGEE. This CDR3 is 14 amino acids long. V dropped 2 bases and J dropped 9; count of bases not matched to a gene: 1. The CDR3 is CASSVDRGLSPLHF. The CDR3 coding sequence is TGTGCCAGCAGCGTGGACAGGGGGCTTTCACCCCTCCACTTT. The variable domain in full, with the rest retrieved from reference TRBV9 and TRBJ1-6, is DSGVTQTPKHLITATGQRVTLRCSPRSGDLSVYWYQQSLDQGLQFLIQYYNGEERAKGNILERFSAQQFPDLHSELNLSSLELGDSALYFCASSVDRGLSPLHFGNGTRLTVT.

This clone was counted a single time. V usage is TRBV19 and J usage is TRBJ1-2; 7 positions match TRBD1. Germline lookup yields CDR1 LNHDA and CDR2 SQIVND (reference sequence). V lost 5 bases and J lost 3; bases outside the gene matches: 9. The CDR3 runs 15 residues. The CDR3 loop reads CASSGSGQYYYGYTF. The DNA of the CDR3 is TGTGCCAGTAGTGGGTCGGGACAGTATTACTATGGCTACACCTTC.

The V and J genes are TRBV7-9 and TRBJ1-2, with unresolved D. Germline lookup yields CDR1 SEHNR and CDR2 FQNEAQ (reference sequence). V gave up 5 bases and J gave up 6 bases, with 10 bases separating them. This CDR3 spans 12 amino acids. The CDR3 nucleotides read TGTGCCAGCAGCCCCTTCGGGAATGGCTACACCTTC. Translating it yields CASSPFGNGYTF.

The chain recombines TRBV11-2 with TRBJ1-4; D possibly corresponds to TRBD1 (6 bases). This CDR3 has 15 amino acids. Germline V gives CDR1 SGHAT, CDR2 FQNNGV. V lost 0 bases and J lost 7, with 12 bases in between. CDR3 in amino acids: CASSLDLTGTEKLFF. The CDR3 region has the DNA TGTGCCAGCAGCTTAGACCTAACAGGGACTGAAAAACTGTTTTTT.

This clone was picked up a small number of times. The J gene is TRBJ2-7, the V gene TRBV7-3; 8 bases are a match to TRBD1. V shed 2 bases, J shed 4 bases, and the junction held 10 bases outside the gene matches. CDR3 size: 16 residues. The germline V gene has CDR1 SGHTA and CDR2 FQGTGA. The CDR3, as DNA: TGTGCCAGCAGCTTATGGGCAGGGGGCTCAGGATACGAGCAGTACTTC. Amino acid sequence: CASSLWAGGSGYEQYF.

The genes are TRBV7-9 and TRBJ2-2; TRBD1 matches 9 bases. Germline V gene data show CDR1 as SEHNR and CDR2 as FQNEAQ (reference sequence). V lost 5 bases to trimming and J lost 1 base; unmatched junction nucleotides: 5. The CDR3 is 16 residues long. In DNA form, the CDR3 reads TGTGCCAGCAGCATACGGGACAGGGAGAACACCGGGGAGCTGTTTTTT. Translated, it gives CASSIRDRENTGELFF. Full variable domain (rest looked up from reference TRBV7-9 and TRBJ2-2): DTGVSQNPRHKITKRGQNVTFRCDPISEHNRLYWYRQTLGQGPEFLTYFQNEAQLEKSRLLSDRFSAERPKGSFSTLEIQRTEQGDSAMYLCASSIRDRENTGELFFGEGSRLTVL.

The CDR3 DNA is TGTGCCATCAGTCCTCTCGAGGTTGGGTTAACGACTGAAGCTTTCTTT. Translation gives CAISPLEVGLTTEAFF. V gene TRBV10-3 combines with J gene TRBJ1-1; D remains ambiguous. Deletions cut 5 bases from V and 5 bases from J, with 21 bases between. Germline CDR1 and CDR2: ENHRY and SYGVKD. The CDR3 is made up of 16 amino acids.